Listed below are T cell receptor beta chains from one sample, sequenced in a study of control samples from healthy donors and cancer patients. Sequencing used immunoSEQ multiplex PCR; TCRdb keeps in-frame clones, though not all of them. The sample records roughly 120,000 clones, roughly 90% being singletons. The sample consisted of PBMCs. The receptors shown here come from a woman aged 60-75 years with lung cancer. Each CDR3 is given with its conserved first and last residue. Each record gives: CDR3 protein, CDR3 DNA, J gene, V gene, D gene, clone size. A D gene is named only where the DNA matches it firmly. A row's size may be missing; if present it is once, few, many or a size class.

CASSPPQGRLYEQYF | TGTGCCAGCAGCCCACCACAGGGCCGTCTCTACGAGCAGTACTTC | TRBJ2-7 | TRBV7-9 | - | -
CASSPPGTDDTGELFF | TGTGCCAGCTCACCCCCCGGGACAGACGACACCGGGGAGCTGTTTTTT | TRBJ2-2 | TRBV18 | TRBD1 | -
CASSPLTGTEAFF | TGTGCCAGCAGCCCCTTGACAGGGACTGAAGCTTTCTTT | TRBJ1-1 | TRBV3-1/TRBV3-2 | TRBD1 | -
CASSEGGGNTGELFF | TGTGCCAGCAGTGAAGGGGGAGGGAACACCGGGGAGCTGTTTTTT | TRBJ2-2 | TRBV6-1 | - | -
CASGSGFDTGELFF | TGTGCCAGCGGTAGCGGGTTTGACACCGGGGAGCTGTTTTTT | TRBJ2-2 | TRBV2 | TRBD2 | -
CASSSTSTYNEQFF | TGCGCCAGCAGCTCAACTAGCACCTACAATGAGCAGTTCTTC | TRBJ2-1 | TRBV5-1 | - | few
CASSSWIGDRNEKLFF | TGCGCCAGCAGCTCGTGGATTGGGGACAGGAATGAAAAACTGTTTTTT | TRBJ1-4 | TRBV5-1 | TRBD1 | -
CASSLGGSLGNEQFF | TGCGCCAGCAGCTTAGGCGGGAGCTTGGGTAATGAGCAGTTCTTC | TRBJ2-1 | TRBV5-1 | TRBD2 | -
CASRLGPDTEAFF | TGCGCCAGCAGATTGGGGCCGGACACTGAAGCTTTCTTT | TRBJ1-1 | TRBV5-1 | - | -
CASSLDRTGGWGEQFF | TGTGCCAGCAGCTTAGATCGGACGGGAGGGTGGGGTGAGCAGTTCTTC | TRBJ2-1 | TRBV11-2 | TRBD2 | once
CASSHTLGRRNTEAFF | TGTGCCAGCAGCCACACCTTGGGACGGAGGAACACTGAAGCTTTCTTT | TRBJ1-1 | TRBV28 | - | -
CASSWSGRGSYNEQFF | TGCGCCAGCAGCTGGAGCGGGAGGGGCTCTTACAATGAGCAGTTCTTC | TRBJ2-1 | TRBV5-1 | TRBD2 | -
CASSSTRLASETQYF | TGTGCCAGCAGCTCAACCCGACTAGCGTCGGAGACCCAGTACTTC | TRBJ2-5 | TRBV21-1 | - | few
CASSYSGRGSTEAFF | TGTGCCAGCAGTTACTCGGGCAGGGGGTCGACTGAAGCTTTCTTT | TRBJ1-1 | TRBV6-5 | TRBD1 | -
CSVEPTGGQGYTF | TGCAGCGTTGAACCAACAGGGGGCCAGGGCTACACCTTC | TRBJ1-2 | TRBV29-1 | TRBD1 | few
CASSDKGYSNQPQHF | TGTGCCAGCAGTGACAAAGGGTATAGCAATCAGCCCCAGCATTTT | TRBJ1-5 | TRBV6-1 | - | -
CASSQARTSGHPYEQYF | TGTGCCAGCAGCCAAGCAAGGACTAGCGGACATCCCTACGAGCAGTACTTC | TRBJ2-7 | TRBV3-1/TRBV3-2 | TRBD2 | -
CASSQVYTGLAYGYTF | TGTGCCAGCAGCCAAGTTTATACTGGGTTGGCCTATGGCTACACCTTC | TRBJ1-2 | TRBV14 | - | -
CASRETELAYNEQFF | TGTGCCAGCAGGGAAACCGAGCTAGCCTACAATGAGCAGTTCTTC | TRBJ2-1 | TRBV2 | - | -
CASSQDQGARGYTF | TGTGCCAGCAGCCAAGATCAGGGGGCCCGGGGCTACACCTTC | TRBJ1-2 | TRBV3-1/TRBV3-2 | TRBD1 | -
CSVGRNLNTEAFF | TGCAGCGTTGGGAGAAACTTGAACACTGAAGCTTTCTTT | TRBJ1-1 | TRBV29-1 | - | -
CASSPPEDTQYF | TGTGCCAGCTCACCACCTGAGGATACGCAGTATTTT | TRBJ2-3 | TRBV18 | - | -
CASSPDRAPYEQYF | TGCGCCAGCAGCCCCGATAGGGCCCCCTACGAGCAGTACTTC | TRBJ2-7 | TRBV5-1 | - | -
CARSAGARVREKLFF | TGTGCCAGAAGCGCGGGGGCCCGCGTTCGAGAAAAACTGTTTTTT | TRBJ1-4 | TRBV7-5 | - | -
CASMLGTVNYGYTF | TGTGCCAGTATGTTAGGAACAGTGAACTATGGCTACACCTTC | TRBJ1-2 | TRBV19 | - | -
CASSPSSSSYNSPLHF | TGTGCCAGCTCACCCTCCTCCAGCTCCTATAATTCACCCCTCCACTTT | TRBJ1-6 | TRBV18 | - | -
CATRQGQGDYGYTF | TGTGCCACGCGCCAGGGACAGGGTGACTATGGCTACACCTTC | TRBJ1-2 | TRBV3-1/TRBV3-2 | TRBD1 | -
CASRVKDSGNTIYF | TGTGCCAGTAGGGTCAAAGACTCTGGAAACACCATATATTTT | TRBJ1-3 | TRBV19 | - | -
CASSQDYMDRELDQPQHF | TGCGCCAGCAGCCAAGATTATATGGACAGGGAGTTAGATCAGCCCCAGCATTTT | TRBJ1-5 | TRBV4-3 | TRBD1 | -
CASSSDRGQGTEAFF | TGTGCCAGCAGCTCCGACAGGGGGCAAGGCACTGAAGCTTTCTTT | TRBJ1-1 | TRBV7-6 | TRBD1 | -
CASSFSQGYEQYF | TGTGCCAGCAGTTTCTCACAGGGCTACGAGCAGTACTTC | TRBJ2-7 | TRBV27 | - | -
CASSFPRRGRQGYQPQHF | TGTGCCAGCAGCTTTCCCCGACGGGGTCGACAGGGTTATCAGCCCCAGCATTTT | TRBJ1-5 | TRBV11-3 | TRBD1 | -
CASSTGANTEAFF | TGTGCCAGCAGCACAGGGGCGAACACTGAAGCTTTCTTT | TRBJ1-1 | TRBV6-4 | TRBD1 | once
CASSVWGSTGELFF | TGTGCCAGCAGCGTGTGGGGGAGCACCGGGGAGCTGTTTTTT | TRBJ2-2 | TRBV9 | - | -
CASSLGTAVSEAFF | TGTGCCAGCAGCTTGGGGACGGCTGTCTCTGAAGCTTTCTTT | TRBJ1-1 | TRBV5-6 | - | once
CASSSLSGTEAFF | TGTGCCAGCAGCTCGCTGTCCGGGACAGAGGCTTTCTTT | TRBJ1-1 | TRBV7-2 | TRBD1 | -
CASSYVGSTDTQYF | TGTGCCAGCAGTTACGTTGGGAGCACAGATACGCAGTATTTT | TRBJ2-3 | TRBV6-6 | - | -
CASSRDRNYGYTF | TGTGCCAGCAGCAGAGACAGAAACTATGGCTACACCTTC | TRBJ1-2 | TRBV9 | - | -
CASSLPTRTGTEAFF | TGTGCCAGCAGCCTCCCGACAAGGACCGGCACTGAAGCTTTCTTT | TRBJ1-1 | TRBV3-1/TRBV3-2 | - | -
CASSSDGGRDTQYF | TGTGCCAGCAGTTCTGATGGGGGGAGAGATACGCAGTATTTT | TRBJ2-3 | TRBV7-2 | - | -
CASSLGTEETQYF | TGTGCCAGCTCACTGGGGACAGAAGAGACCCAGTACTTC | TRBJ2-5 | TRBV18 | TRBD1 | -
CASSLAGTANYGYTF | TGCGCCAGCAGCTTGGCGGGGACGGCTAACTATGGCTACACCTTC | TRBJ1-2 | TRBV5-1 | - | -
CASAPQEVYEQYF | TGTGCCTCCGCGCCCCAAGAAGTTTACGAGCAGTACTTC | TRBJ2-7 | TRBV10-3 | - | -
CASRETSPREQYF | TGTGCCAGTAGGGAAACCTCCCCAAGGGAGCAGTACTTC | TRBJ2-7 | TRBV19 | - | once
CASSIDTQYNSPLHF | TGTGCCAGTAGTATAGATACTCAATATAATTCACCCCTCCACTTT | TRBJ1-6 | TRBV19 | - | -
CASSPSGTHNQPQHF | TGTGCCAGTAGTCCCTCCGGGACCCATAATCAGCCCCAGCATTTT | TRBJ1-5 | TRBV19 | - | once
CASSVEAGSNYGYTF | TGTGCCAGCAGCGTAGAGGCAGGGTCTAACTATGGCTACACCTTC | TRBJ1-2 | TRBV9 | - | -
CASSLLLAGELFF | TGTGCCAGCAGCTTGCTCCTCGCCGGGGAGCTGTTTTTT | TRBJ2-2 | TRBV11-3 | - | -
CASSSLAGVHTQYF | TGTGCCAGCAGCTCCTTAGCGGGAGTGCATACGCAGTATTTT | TRBJ2-3 | TRBV7-3 | TRBD2 | -
CASSQRQVSTEKLFF | TGCGCCAGCAGCCAACGACAGGTCTCTACTGAAAAACTGTTTTTT | TRBJ1-4 | TRBV4-1 | - | once
CASSRLAGVVYNEQFF | TGTGCCAGCAGCCGCCTAGCGGGAGTTGTCTACAATGAGCAGTTCTTC | TRBJ2-1 | TRBV14 | TRBD2 | -
CASSVGAMAGELFF | TGTGCCAGCAGCGTTGGGGCGATGGCCGGGGAGCTGTTTTTT | TRBJ2-2 | TRBV9 | - | -
CASSSPDRGASYNSPLHF | TGTGCCAGCAGCTCCCCGGACAGGGGGGCCTCCTATAATTCACCCCTCCACTTT | TRBJ1-6 | TRBV7-9 | TRBD1 | -
CASSLEGAGTEAFF | TGCGCCAGCAGCTTGGAAGGGGCAGGGACTGAAGCTTTCTTT | TRBJ1-1 | TRBV5-1 | - | once
CASSLLIRTGGSYGYTF | TGTGCCAGCAGCTTGCTTATACGAACAGGGGGATCTTATGGCTACACCTTC | TRBJ1-2 | TRBV5-4 | TRBD1 | -